Below are 7 T cell receptor beta chains sequenced from a single sample in a study of cytomegalovirus exposure and HLA in healthy donors. The primer mix had 60 Vbeta and 13 Jbeta primers. Here immunoSEQ multiplex PCR was the method, and the copy in TCRdb shows in-frame clones only, minus some. This sample yields 95,000 to 150,000 clones, of which less than 85% are seen a single time; 4% to 5% belongs to the top ten. Sequenced: PBMCs. The receptors come from a woman aged 40-49 years in good health and CMV-seronegative.

The V gene is TRBV5-1, the J gene TRBJ2-5, with a possible D match to TRBD1 (8 bases). The J call may be in error: the DNA end matches TRBJ2-7 better. The CDR3 is 16 amino acids. Germline V gene data show CDR1 as SGHRS and CDR2 as YFSETQ. For the CDR3, the DNA is TGCGCCAGCAGCTTGGGGGGGGGACAGGCCTCCTACGAGCAGTACTTC. Protein product: CASSLGGGQASYEQYF.

The chain links TRBV7-6 to TRBJ2-7, with TRBD2 identical over 7 bases. CDR3 size: 14 residues. V shed 4 bases and J 2 bases; nucleotides not matched to a gene: 5. Germline V gene lookup returns CDR1 SGHVS and CDR2 FNYEAQ. In nucleotides, the CDR3 is TGTGCCAGCAGCTCTGCAGCGGGAACCTACGAGCAGTACTTC. Protein: CASSSAAGTYEQYF.

This chain uses TRBV5-5 with TRBJ2-2; D is perhaps TRBD2 (6 bases). Germline-derived CDR1 and CDR2 are SGHKS and YYEKEE (reference sequence). V was trimmed by 2 bases and J by 6 bases, leaving 14 bases between them. The CDR3 spans 15 residues. CDR3 DNA sequence: TGTGCCAGCAGCTTAGATGGAGGGAGGCCCGGGGAGCTGTTTTTT. This translates into CASSLDGGRPGELFF.

CDR3 bases: TGTGCCAGTAGTATAGCGGGGTTACGGGGGACCCAGTACTTC. This encodes CASSIAGLRGTQYF. V gene TRBV19 combines with J gene TRBJ2-5; D is possibly TRBD2 (5 bases). The germline V gene has CDR1 LNHDA and CDR2 SQIVND (reference sequence). V was trimmed by 1 base and J by 7 bases, leaving 13 bases between them. This CDR3 contains 14 residues.

The V call is TRBV5-1, the J call TRBJ2-7, with TRBD2 matching over 14 bases. Germline assignment: CDR1 SGHRS and CDR2 YFSETQ. This CDR3 comprises 17 residues. V gave up 4 bases and J gave up 4 bases; unmatched junction bases: 10. In DNA form, the CDR3 reads TGCGCCAGCAGCCCAGAAGGGACTAGCGGGGGTGCGTACGAGCAGTACTTC. It codes for CASSPEGTSGGAYEQYF.

This rearrangement joins TRBV5-6 to TRBJ2-1; no clear D. V was shortened by 0 bases and J by 3 bases, with 7 bases between the two germline ends. Germline V gene data show CDR1 as SGHDT and CDR2 as YYEEEE. This CDR3 is 14 amino acids long. This CDR3 reads CASSLVVSYNEQFF. For the CDR3, the DNA is TGTGCCAGCAGCTTGGTAGTTAGCTACAATGAGCAGTTCTTC.

The genes are TRBV6-1 and TRBJ1-3; 8 bases agree with TRBD1. Germline V gene sequence: CDR1 MNHNS, CDR2 SASEGT. Trimming removed 7 bases from V and 4 bases from J; junction bases left unmatched: 6. This CDR3 region has 14 residues. CDR3 sequence (DNA): TGTGCCAGCATTACCGGGACAGGCGGAAACACCATATATTTT. As protein: CASITGTGGNTIYF.